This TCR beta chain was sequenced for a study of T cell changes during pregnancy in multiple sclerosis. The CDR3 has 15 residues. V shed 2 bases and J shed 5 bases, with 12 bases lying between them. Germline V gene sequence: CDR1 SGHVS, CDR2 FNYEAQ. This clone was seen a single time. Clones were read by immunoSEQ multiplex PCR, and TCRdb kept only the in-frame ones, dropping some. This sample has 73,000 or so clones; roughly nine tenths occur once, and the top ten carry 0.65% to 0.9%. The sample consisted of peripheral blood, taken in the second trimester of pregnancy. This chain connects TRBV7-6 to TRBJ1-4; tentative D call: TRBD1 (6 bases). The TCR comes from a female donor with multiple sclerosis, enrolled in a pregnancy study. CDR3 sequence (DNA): TGTGCCAGCAGCTTACTAGGGGGGGGAAATGAAAAACTGTTTTTT. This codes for CASSLLGGGNEKLFF. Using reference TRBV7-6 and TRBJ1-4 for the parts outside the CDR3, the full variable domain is GAGVSQSPRYKVTKRGQDVALRCDPISGHVSLYWYRQALGQGPEFLTYFNYEAQQDKSGLPNDRFSAERPEGSISTLTIQRTEQRDSAMYRCASSLLGGGNEKLFFGSGTQLSVL.